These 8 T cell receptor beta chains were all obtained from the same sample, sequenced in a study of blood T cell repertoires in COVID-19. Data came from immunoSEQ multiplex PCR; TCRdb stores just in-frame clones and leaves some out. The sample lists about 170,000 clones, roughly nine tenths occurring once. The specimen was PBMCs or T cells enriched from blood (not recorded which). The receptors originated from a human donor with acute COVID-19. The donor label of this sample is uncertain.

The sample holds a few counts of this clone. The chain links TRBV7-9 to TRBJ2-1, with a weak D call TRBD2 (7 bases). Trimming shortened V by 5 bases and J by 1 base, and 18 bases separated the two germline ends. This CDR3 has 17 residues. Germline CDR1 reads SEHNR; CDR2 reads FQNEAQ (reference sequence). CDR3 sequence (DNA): TGTGCCAGCAGCGCTGGGGCCGGGGGGCGGTCCTACAATGAGCAGTTCTTC. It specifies CASSAGAGGRSYNEQFF.

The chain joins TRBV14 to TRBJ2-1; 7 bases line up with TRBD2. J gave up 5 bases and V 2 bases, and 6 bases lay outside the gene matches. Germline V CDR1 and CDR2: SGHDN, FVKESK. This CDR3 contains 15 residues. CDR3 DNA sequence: TGTGCCAGCAGCCAAATCCAGCGGGGCCACAATGAGCAGTTCTTC. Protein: CASSQIQRGHNEQFF.

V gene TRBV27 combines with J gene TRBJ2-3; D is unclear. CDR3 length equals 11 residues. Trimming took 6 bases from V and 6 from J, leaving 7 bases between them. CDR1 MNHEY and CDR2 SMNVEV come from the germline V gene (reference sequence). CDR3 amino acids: CASSLMDTQYF. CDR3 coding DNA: TGTGCCAGCAGCCTTATGGATACGCAGTATTTT.

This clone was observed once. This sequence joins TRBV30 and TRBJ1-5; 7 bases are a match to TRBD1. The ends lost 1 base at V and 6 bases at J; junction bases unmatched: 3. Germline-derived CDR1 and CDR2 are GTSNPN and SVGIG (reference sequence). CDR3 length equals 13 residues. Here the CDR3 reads CAWSGAGGQPQHF. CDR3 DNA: TGTGCCTGGAGTGGCGCAGGGGGTCAGCCCCAGCATTTT.

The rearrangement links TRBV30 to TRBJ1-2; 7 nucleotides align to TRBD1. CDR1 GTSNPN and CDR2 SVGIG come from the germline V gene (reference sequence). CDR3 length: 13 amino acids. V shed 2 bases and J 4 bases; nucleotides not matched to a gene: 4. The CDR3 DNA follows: TGTGCCTGGAGTTTGACAGGGTCCTATGGCTACACCTTC. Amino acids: CAWSLTGSYGYTF.

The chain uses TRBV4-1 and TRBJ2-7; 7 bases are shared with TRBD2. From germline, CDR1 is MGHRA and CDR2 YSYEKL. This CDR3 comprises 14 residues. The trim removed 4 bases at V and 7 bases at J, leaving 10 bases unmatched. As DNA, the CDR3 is TGCGCCAGCAGCCCCTTGGCGGGGGTGGGGGAGCAGTACTTC. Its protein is CASSPLAGVGEQYF.

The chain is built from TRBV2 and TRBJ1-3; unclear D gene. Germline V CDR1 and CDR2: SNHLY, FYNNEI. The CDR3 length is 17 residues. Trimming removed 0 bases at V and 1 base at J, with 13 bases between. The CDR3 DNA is TGTGCCAGCAGTGAAGCGCTTCCCGCACGGTCTGGAAACACCATATATTTT. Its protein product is CASSEALPARSGNTIYF.

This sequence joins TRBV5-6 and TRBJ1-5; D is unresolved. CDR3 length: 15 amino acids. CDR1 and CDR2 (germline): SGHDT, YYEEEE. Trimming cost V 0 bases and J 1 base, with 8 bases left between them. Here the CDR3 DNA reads TGTGCCAGCAGCTTGGTCGGTCGGAGCAATCAGCCCCAGCATTTT. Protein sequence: CASSLVGRSNQPQHF.